This TCR beta chain was documented in a study of Graves' ophthalmopathy and Graves' hyperthyroidism. Study-level results: Detected in blood as well were most expanded thyroid clonotypes with frequency above 0.001. Its predictions of ophthalmopathy progression gave the model 70.59% sensitivity and about 72% specificity.

If patients had other autoimmune diseases, uncontrolled infections, pregnancy or lactation, they were excluded. The authors isolated PBMCs from 9.5 to 10 ml of fresh peripheral blood. The V end lost 0 bases, the J end lost 2 bases, and 10 bases lay between the germline ends. CDR3 length equals 15 residues. Amplification of the TCR beta CDR3 regions used RNA transcripts (as template). An opening RT-PCR round employed HTBI primers and preceded a second-round multiplex PCR. In TCRdb, the multiplex PCR reads were re-called with MiXCR into one record per CDR3 protein. The sample includes 600,000 to 650,000 distinct CDR3 sequences, over 20% of them seen just once. This clonotype has ten or more counts. Its antigen remains unknown.

Sequencing was performed on peripheral blood. The clonotype originates from a woman aged 18-29 years with stable Graves' hyperthyroidism. Some clones in this sample may be carry-over from other donors' samples. The V and J genes are TRBV12-3 or TRBV12-4 and TRBJ1-1; possibly TRBD1 for D (5 bases). Written as DNA, the CDR3 is TGTGCCAGCAGTTTAGCGTTACAGGTCAACACTGAAGCTTTCTTT. Translation gives CASSLALQVNTEAFF.